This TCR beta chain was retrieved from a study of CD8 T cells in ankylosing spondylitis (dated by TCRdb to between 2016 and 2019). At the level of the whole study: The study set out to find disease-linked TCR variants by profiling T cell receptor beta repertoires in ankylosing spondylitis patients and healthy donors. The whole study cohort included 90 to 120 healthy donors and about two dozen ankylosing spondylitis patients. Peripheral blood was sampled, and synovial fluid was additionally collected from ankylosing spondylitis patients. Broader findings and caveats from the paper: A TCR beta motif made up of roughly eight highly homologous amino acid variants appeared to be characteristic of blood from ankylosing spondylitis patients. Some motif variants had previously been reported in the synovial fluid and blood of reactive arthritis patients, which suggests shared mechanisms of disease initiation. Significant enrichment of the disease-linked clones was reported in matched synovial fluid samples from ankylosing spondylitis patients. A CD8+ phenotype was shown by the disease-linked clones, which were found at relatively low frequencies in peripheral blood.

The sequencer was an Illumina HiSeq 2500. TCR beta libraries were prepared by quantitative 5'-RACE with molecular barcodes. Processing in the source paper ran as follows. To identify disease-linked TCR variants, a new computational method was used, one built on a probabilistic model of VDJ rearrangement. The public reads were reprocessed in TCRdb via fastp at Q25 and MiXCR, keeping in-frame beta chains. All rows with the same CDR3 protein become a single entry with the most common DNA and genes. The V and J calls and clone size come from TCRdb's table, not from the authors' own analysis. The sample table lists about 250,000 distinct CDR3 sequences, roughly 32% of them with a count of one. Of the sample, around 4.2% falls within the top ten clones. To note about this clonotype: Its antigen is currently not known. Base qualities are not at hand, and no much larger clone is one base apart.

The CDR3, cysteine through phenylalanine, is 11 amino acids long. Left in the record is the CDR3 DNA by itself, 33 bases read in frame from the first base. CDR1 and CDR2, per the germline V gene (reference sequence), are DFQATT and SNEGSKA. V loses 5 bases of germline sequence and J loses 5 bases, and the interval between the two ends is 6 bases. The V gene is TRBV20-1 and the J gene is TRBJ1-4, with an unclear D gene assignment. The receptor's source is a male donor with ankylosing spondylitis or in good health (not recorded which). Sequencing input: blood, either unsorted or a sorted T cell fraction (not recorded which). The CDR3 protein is CSAASNEKLFF. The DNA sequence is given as TGCAGTGCTGCCAGCAATGAAAAACTGTTTTTT.